The present entry profiles one T cell receptor (beta chain) with its context. No antigen is known for it. TCRdb re-called the 5' RACE reads through MiXCR, storing one row per CDR3 protein. The sample yields under 250,000 distinct CDR3 sequences, around 27% seen once. The data are from a study of T-cell memory formation after mild COVID-19. General observations from the study: Clones that shrank (day 15 to 85) were balanced CD4/CD8, whereas later expanders leaned CD4+. Whether day 37 second-wave clones are SARS-CoV-2-specific was not confirmed. Researchers found some responding clones in pre-infection memory, a sign that cross-reactive memory joined.

The CDR3 spans 15 residues. V shed 3 bases, J shed 4 bases, and the junction held 4 bases outside the gene matches. Looked up from germline, CDR1 is MRHNA and CDR2 is SNTAGT. This TCR derives from an adult woman who had mild COVID-19 (a few samples of this study predate the infection). Cell type and time point are not known. Sequences were obtained from PBMCs or a T cell subset sorted from them (not recorded which). The chain employs TRBV6-4 and TRBJ2-3, with 10 bases matching TRBD2. DNA for the CDR3: TGTGCCAGCAGTGATCAGCGGGGGGGCGCAGATACGCAGTATTTT. Protein product: CASSDQRGGADTQYF.